This T cell receptor beta chain was captured by sequencing in a study of identifying expanded T cells in peripheral blood. Overall study findings and caveats: Two-week clone count variance significantly increased as total template count grew.

No infections or other immune events were documented during collection. Germline V CDR1 and CDR2: MNHEY, SMNVEV (reference sequence). The CDR3 contains 14 residues. The V and J ends lost 2 bases and 2 bases respectively, with 10 bases between them. Clones were read by immunoSEQ multiplex PCR, and TCRdb kept only the in-frame ones, dropping some. The table has 70,000 to 95,000 clones, about nine tenths seen once. As concerns this clone: No antigen is known for it.

What was sequenced was blood. The genes are TRBV27 and TRBJ2-7, with D maybe TRBD1 (5 bases). The TCR originated in a person aged 18 to 75 in good health. CDR3 sequence: CASSLIQGAYEQYF. In DNA form, the CDR3 reads TGTGCCAGCAGTTTAATACAAGGGGCCTACGAGCAGTACTTC.